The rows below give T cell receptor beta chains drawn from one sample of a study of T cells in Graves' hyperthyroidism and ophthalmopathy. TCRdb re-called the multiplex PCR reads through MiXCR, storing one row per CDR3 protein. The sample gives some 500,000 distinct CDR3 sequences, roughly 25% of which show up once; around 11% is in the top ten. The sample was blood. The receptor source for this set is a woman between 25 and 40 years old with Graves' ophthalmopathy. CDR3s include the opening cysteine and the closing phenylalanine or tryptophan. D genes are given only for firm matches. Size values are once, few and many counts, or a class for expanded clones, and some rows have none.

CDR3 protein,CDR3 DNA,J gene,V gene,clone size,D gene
CSADGQGGETQCF,TGCAGTGCTGATGGACAGGGGGGAGAGACCCAGTGCTTC,TRBJ2-5,TRBV20-1,many,TRBD1
CSVPGPPFTEAFF,TGCAGCGTTCCCGGCCCACCTTTCACTGAAGCTTTCTTT,TRBJ1-1,TRBV29-1,.,.
CASSPRWGEDGYTF,TGTGCCAGCTCACCAAGGTGGGGCGAAGATGGCTACACCTTC,TRBJ1-2,TRBV18,.,.
CASSPGGANYGYTF,TGTGCCAGCAGTCCAGGGGGGGCTAACTATGGCTACACCTTC,TRBJ1-2,TRBV27,many,TRBD1
CIGTDANTGELFF,TGCATCGGGACCGACGCGAACACCGGGGAGCTGTTTTTT,TRBJ2-2,TRBV29-1,.,.
CASSPTELNTEAFF,TGTGCCAGCAGCCCCACCGAACTGAACACTGAAGCTTTCTTT,TRBJ1-1,TRBV11-2,many,.
CASSERGPLGAEAFF,TGTGCCAGCAGTGAGAGGGGCCCCCTGGGTGCTGAAGCTTTCTTT,TRBJ1-1,TRBV25-1,many,.
CASSMEGTSYEQYF,TGTGCCAGTAGTATGGAGGGGACCTCCTACGAGCAGTACTTC,TRBJ2-7,TRBV19,.,.
CATSDAYEQYF,TGTGCCACCAGTGATGCTTACGAGCAGTACTTC,TRBJ2-7,TRBV24-1,.,.
CASSPPPGGGATDTQYF,TGCGCCAGCAGCCCCCCACCGGGCGGGGGGGCAACAGATACGCAGTATTTT,TRBJ2-3,TRBV4-1,few,TRBD2
CASSGTGGFNQPQHF,TGTGCCAGCAGTGGGACAGGGGGCTTCAATCAGCCCCAGCATTTT,TRBJ1-5,TRBV6-1,few,TRBD1
CSVEIQGNSLGYTF,TGCAGCGTAGAGATACAGGGGAACTCTCTTGGCTACACCTTC,TRBJ1-2,TRBV29-1,many,TRBD1
CASSYVREFDEQYF,TGTGCCAGCAGTTACGTCCGGGAGTTCGACGAGCAGTACTTC,TRBJ2-7,TRBV6-2/TRBV6-3,many,.
CASSLATAEENQPQHF,TGCGCCAGCAGCTTGGCCACGGCGGAGGAGAATCAGCCCCAGCATTTT,TRBJ1-5,TRBV5-1,many,.
CASSETGLTYEQYF,TGTGCCAGCTCCGAGACTGGACTGACCTACGAGCAGTACTTC,TRBJ2-7,TRBV6-1,many,.
CSARTGGLETQYF,TGCAGTGCTCGGACAGGGGGGTTAGAGACCCAGTACTTC,TRBJ2-5,TRBV20-1,many,TRBD1
CASSRWTSGDETQYF,TGTGCCAGCAGCCGTTGGACTAGCGGGGATGAGACCCAGTACTTC,TRBJ2-5,TRBV12-3/TRBV12-4,many,TRBD2
CASSYSGPAGEQYF,TGTGCCAGCAGTTACTCAGGGCCCGCTGGGGAGCAGTACTTC,TRBJ2-7,TRBV6-2/TRBV6-3,.,.
CAISQTGTGNTIYF,TGTGCCATCAGCCAGACAGGGACTGGAAACACCATATATTTT,TRBJ1-3,TRBV10-3,few,TRBD1
CASRADGQETQYF,TGTGCCAGCAGAGCGGACGGTCAAGAGACCCAGTACTTC,TRBJ2-5,TRBV2,few,.
CATSRAGTGVGEQYF,TGTGCCACCAGCAGGGCCGGGACAGGGGTAGGCGAGCAGTACTTC,TRBJ2-7,TRBV15,many,TRBD1
CASSSTLQGGETQYF,TGTGCCAGCAGCTCCACACTCCAGGGTGGGGAGACCCAGTACTTC,TRBJ2-5,TRBV11-2,many,.
CASSVDLRVAGELFF,TGTGCCAGCAGCGTAGATCTGCGGGTCGCCGGGGAGCTGTTTTTT,TRBJ2-2,TRBV9,few,.
CASSPGAQFEQYF,TGTGCCAGCAGCCCGGGGGCGCAGTTCGAGCAGTACTTC,TRBJ2-7,TRBV7-3,.,.
CASSLEGLMNTEAFF,TGTGCCAGCAGCTTAGAAGGTTTAATGAACACTGAAGCTTTCTTT,TRBJ1-1,TRBV7-8,many,.
CASSLREEGNTIYF,TGTGCCAGCAGCTTACGGGAGGAAGGAAACACCATATATTTT,TRBJ1-3,TRBV13,.,.
CSASGGAMNTEAFF,TGCAGTGCTAGTGGAGGGGCAATGAACACTGAAGCTTTCTTT,TRBJ1-1,TRBV20-1,many,.
CASSSDREQETQYF,TGTGCCAGCAGTTCAGACCGGGAGCAAGAGACCCAGTACTTC,TRBJ2-5,TRBV12-3/TRBV12-4,.,.
CASSQDHWGAIYGYTF,TGTGCCAGCAGCCAAGATCACTGGGGAGCCATCTATGGCTACACCTTC,TRBJ1-2,TRBV14,many,.
CASSEGRGLAGYQETQYF,TGTGCCAGCAGTGAAGGTCGCGGGTTAGCGGGGTACCAAGAGACCCAGTACTTC,TRBJ2-5,TRBV6-1,.,TRBD2
CSGGQGGTEAFF,TGCAGCGGGGGACAGGGGGGCACTGAAGCTTTCTTT,TRBJ1-1,TRBV29-1,many,TRBD1
CASSYGDKQETQYF,TGTGCCAGCAGTTACGGGGACAAGCAAGAGACCCAGTACTTC,TRBJ2-5,TRBV6-5,few,.
CASSLDRRRGQPQHF,TGTGCCAGCAGCTTAGATCGGCGCAGGGGTCAGCCCCAGCATTTT,TRBJ1-5,TRBV7-6,.,.
CASSLEGTPGELFF,TGCGCCAGCAGCTTGGAGGGCACCCCCGGGGAGCTGTTTTTT,TRBJ2-2,TRBV5-1,many,.
CASSSWGRGTEAFF,TGTGCCAGCAGTTCCTGGGGGAGAGGCACTGAAGCTTTCTTT,TRBJ1-1,TRBV6-5,few,.
CAPRIEAKLEGTYEQYF,TGTGCCCCCAGAATAGAAGCTAAGCTGGAGGGAACCTACGAGCAGTACTTC,TRBJ2-7,TRBV27,.,.
CATSDPDSDYGYTF,TGTGCCACCAGTGACCCGGACAGCGACTATGGCTACACCTTC,TRBJ1-2,TRBV24-1,many,.
CASSHTGGGNTEAFF,TGCGCCAGCAGCCACACAGGGGGAGGGAACACTGAAGCTTTCTTT,TRBJ1-1,TRBV4-1,many,TRBD1
CASSSTYRDRSSGYTF,TGTGCCAGCAGTTCGACTTACCGGGACAGGAGTTCGGGCTACACCTTC,TRBJ1-2,TRBV28,many,TRBD1
CASSFISGIEAFF,TGTGCCAGCAGTTTTATTTCAGGCATTGAAGCTTTCTTT,TRBJ1-1,TRBV12-3/TRBV12-4,many,.
CASSLEDGNQPQHF,TGTGCCAGCAGTTTAGAGGACGGCAATCAGCCCCAGCATTTT,TRBJ1-5,TRBV12-3/TRBV12-4,many,.
CSANSGGDTEAFF,TGCAGTGCCAACAGTGGAGGGGACACTGAAGCTTTCTTT,TRBJ1-1,TRBV20-1,.,.
CSARVIQDFSNQPQHF,TGCAGTGCTAGAGTGATACAGGATTTTTCCAATCAGCCCCAGCATTTT,TRBJ1-5,TRBV20-1,few,.
CASSLAGDSGEGILF,TGTGCCAGCAGCTTAGCCGGGGATAGCGGGGAGGGGATATTATTC,TRBJ2-7,TRBV7-2,many,TRBD2
CSAQDRRAYGCTF,.,TRBJ1-2,TRBV20-1,.,.
CASQRTGLNTGELFF,TGTGCCAGCCAGAGGACAGGGTTGAACACCGGGGAGCTGTTTTTT,TRBJ2-2,TRBV27,many,TRBD1
CAWSTGAPYEQYF,TGTGCCTGGAGCACAGGCGCCCCCTACGAGCAGTACTTC,TRBJ2-7,TRBV30,.,.
CRGKGIQEAFF,TGCAGAGGGAAAGGGATACAAGAAGCTTTCTTT,TRBJ1-1,TRBV20-1,many,.
CASRSDFLISGANVLTF,TGTGCCAGTAGATCGGACTTCCTTATCTCTGGGGCCAACGTCCTGACTTTC,TRBJ2-6,TRBV19,many,.
CSARVRDRERLNTEAFF,TGCAGTGCTAGAGTCCGGGACAGAGAACGGCTGAACACTGAAGCTTTCTTT,TRBJ1-1,TRBV20-1,many,TRBD1
CASRSTQGASYQPQHF,TGTGCCAGCAGGTCTACACAGGGGGCAAGTTATCAGCCCCAGCATTTT,TRBJ1-5,TRBV28,many,TRBD1
CASKTLAPNTGELFF,TGTGCCAGCAAGACACTAGCGCCGAACACCGGGGAGCTGTTTTTT,TRBJ2-2,TRBV6-2/TRBV6-3,.,TRBD2